Listed below are T cell receptor beta chains from one sample, sequenced in a study of vaccination effects on CD4 cells after COVID-19. Assay used: immunoSEQ multiplex PCR; TCRdb lists only in-frame clones, some missing. The repertoire holds some 20,000 clones, with around two thirds as singletons. No antigen has been identified for these receptors. The source was CD4+ T cells from PBMCs cultured with HCoV-229E spike peptides, collected before COVID-19 vaccination. These TCRs come from a human donor who received a COVID-19 vaccine. Both conserved end residues are part of each CDR3. A D gene is named only where the DNA matches it firmly. Clone size appears in some rows only: once, few, many, or a class for an expanded clone.

d_gene: NA
j_gene: TRBJ2-7
abundance: NA
v_gene: TRBV6-5
CDR3nt: TGTGCCAGCAGTCTCAGGGGGGAATACGAGCAGTACTTC
CDR3aa: CASSLRGEYEQYF

d_gene: TRBD2
j_gene: TRBJ2-1
abundance: NA
v_gene: TRBV5-1
CDR3nt: TGCGCCAGCAGCACCGACCCCGGGACTAGTAACAATGAGCAGTTCTTC
CDR3aa: CASSTDPGTSNNEQFF

d_gene: TRBD1
j_gene: TRBJ1-5
abundance: NA
v_gene: TRBV29-1
CDR3nt: TGCAGCGTTACCTCTCCGGGACAGGGGCTTAATCAGCCCCAGCATTTT
CDR3aa: CSVTSPGQGLNQPQHF

d_gene: TRBD2
j_gene: TRBJ2-7
abundance: NA
v_gene: TRBV4-2
CDR3nt: TGTGCCAGCAGCCAGTCCGGGGGGAACTCCTACGAGCAGTACTTC
CDR3aa: CASSQSGGNSYEQYF

d_gene: TRBD1
j_gene: TRBJ2-1
abundance: NA
v_gene: TRBV19
CDR3nt: TGTGCCAGTAGTCCACCAGGGGACAGGAGCTACAATGAGCAGTTCTTC
CDR3aa: CASSPPGDRSYNEQFF

d_gene: NA
j_gene: TRBJ1-1
abundance: NA
v_gene: TRBV29-1
CDR3nt: TGCAGCGCCGAGGGCCAGGGCGGCGGCACTGAAGCTTTCTTT
CDR3aa: CSAEGQGGGTEAFF

d_gene: TRBD1
j_gene: TRBJ1-5
abundance: NA
v_gene: TRBV24-1
CDR3nt: TGTGCCACCAGTGTGGGACAGGGGTACAATCAGCCCCAGCATTTT
CDR3aa: CATSVGQGYNQPQHF

d_gene: NA
j_gene: TRBJ1-3
abundance: NA
v_gene: TRBV6-1
CDR3nt: TGTGCCAGCAGTGAGCAGAGCTCTGGAAACACCATATATTTT
CDR3aa: CASSEQSSGNTIYF

d_gene: NA
j_gene: TRBJ2-5
abundance: NA
v_gene: TRBV9
CDR3nt: TGTGCCAGCAGCGTAGGTTCAGGGGTAGAGACCCAGTACTTC
CDR3aa: CASSVGSGVETQYF

d_gene: NA
j_gene: TRBJ2-1
abundance: NA
v_gene: TRBV3-1/TRBV3-2
CDR3nt: TGTGCCAGCAGCCAGGCACGATCTAGACCATTTGACGATGAGCAGTTCTTC
CDR3aa: CASSQARSRPFDDEQFF

d_gene: NA
j_gene: TRBJ2-7
abundance: NA
v_gene: TRBV5-4
CDR3nt: TGTGCCAGCAGCCCAGGGGAAGTCTGGGGCGAGCAGTACTTC
CDR3aa: CASSPGEVWGEQYF

d_gene: NA
j_gene: TRBJ2-7
abundance: NA
v_gene: TRBV21-1
CDR3nt: TGTGCCAGCAGCGGATTCCGGGACGGAGACTTCTACGAGCAGTACTTC
CDR3aa: CASSGFRDGDFYEQYF

d_gene: TRBD1
j_gene: TRBJ2-2
abundance: NA
v_gene: TRBV5-1
CDR3nt: TGCGCCAGCAGCTCGCCCTCAGACAGGGGGGGTGCGAACACCGGGGAGCTGTTTTTT
CDR3aa: CASSSPSDRGGANTGELFF

d_gene: NA
j_gene: TRBJ2-5
abundance: NA
v_gene: TRBV2
CDR3nt: TGTGCCAGCAGTGATAGGCAGGAAACGACCCAGTACTTC
CDR3aa: CASSDRQETTQYF

d_gene: NA
j_gene: TRBJ2-7
abundance: NA
v_gene: TRBV5-5
CDR3nt: TGTGCCAGCAGCACACGGGGGATAGAGATAGGAGAGCAGTACTTC
CDR3aa: CASSTRGIEIGEQYF

d_gene: NA
j_gene: TRBJ1-1
abundance: NA
v_gene: TRBV10-3
CDR3nt: TGTGCCATCAGTGACAGGACTCTCGACCTAAACACTGAAGCTTTCTTT
CDR3aa: CAISDRTLDLNTEAFF

d_gene: NA
j_gene: TRBJ1-1
abundance: NA
v_gene: TRBV6-2/TRBV6-3
CDR3nt: TGTGCCAGCAGTCAAGGCCGGGACGGGGGTAAAACTTTCTTT
CDR3aa: CASSQGRDGGKTFF

d_gene: TRBD2
j_gene: TRBJ2-7
abundance: NA
v_gene: TRBV7-8
CDR3nt: TGTGCCAGCAGCAACGGGACTAGCTGGAGTCGCTACGAGCAGTACTTC
CDR3aa: CASSNGTSWSRYEQYF

d_gene: TRBD1
j_gene: TRBJ2-3
abundance: once
v_gene: TRBV18
CDR3nt: TGTGCCAGCTCACCAGTTGTGGGACAGGGCACAGATACGCAGTATTTT
CDR3aa: CASSPVVGQGTDTQYF

d_gene: NA
j_gene: TRBJ1-2
abundance: NA
v_gene: TRBV30
CDR3nt: TGTGCCTGGAACCCAAGTGGGTGGGGTGGCTACACCTTC
CDR3aa: CAWNPSGWGGYTF

d_gene: TRBD2
j_gene: TRBJ2-2
abundance: NA
v_gene: TRBV7-9
CDR3nt: TGTGCCAGCACCACATTAGGGGGACTAGCGGGAGTTCGTACCGGGGAGCTGTTTTTT
CDR3aa: CASTTLGGLAGVRTGELFF

d_gene: NA
j_gene: TRBJ1-5
abundance: NA
v_gene: TRBV11-2
CDR3nt: TGTGCCAGCAGCTTAGATCGGGGAGGCAATCAGCCCCAGCATTTT
CDR3aa: CASSLDRGGNQPQHF

d_gene: NA
j_gene: TRBJ2-1
abundance: few
v_gene: TRBV10-3
CDR3nt: TGTGCCATCGCAACAAGGGGAGGCAATGAGCAGTTCTTC
CDR3aa: CAIATRGGNEQFF

d_gene: TRBD2
j_gene: TRBJ2-1
abundance: NA
v_gene: TRBV11-2
CDR3nt: TGTGCCAGCAGCCTGAACGGACTAGCGTTTCTAGACAATGAGCAGTTCTTC
CDR3aa: CASSLNGLAFLDNEQFF

d_gene: TRBD1
j_gene: TRBJ1-4
abundance: NA
v_gene: TRBV27
CDR3nt: TGTGCCAGCAGTTCTTTTCGGACAGGGACTAATGAAAAACTGTTTTTT
CDR3aa: CASSSFRTGTNEKLFF

d_gene: TRBD2
j_gene: TRBJ2-3
abundance: NA
v_gene: TRBV30
CDR3nt: TGTGCCTGGAGTGTACCTAGCGGGGGGGCCCTGAATACGCAGTATTTT
CDR3aa: CAWSVPSGGALNTQYF

d_gene: TRBD2
j_gene: TRBJ2-5
abundance: once
v_gene: TRBV6-4
CDR3nt: TGTGCCAGCAGTGCCGGGACTAGCGGGGGCCAAGAGACCCAGTACTTC
CDR3aa: CASSAGTSGGQETQYF

d_gene: NA
j_gene: TRBJ2-1
abundance: few
v_gene: TRBV5-4
CDR3nt: TGTGCCAGCAGCTTTGAGGTCCAGGTCTACAATGAGCAGTTCTTC
CDR3aa: CASSFEVQVYNEQFF

d_gene: NA
j_gene: TRBJ2-7
abundance: NA
v_gene: TRBV11-2
CDR3nt: TGTGCCAGCGAAGAGACAGGTTCCTACGAGCAGTACTTC
CDR3aa: CASEETGSYEQYF

d_gene: NA
j_gene: TRBJ2-6
abundance: NA
v_gene: TRBV24-1
CDR3nt: TGTGCCACCTCATTAGGGAAAGGGGCCAACGTCCTGACTTTC
CDR3aa: CATSLGKGANVLTF

d_gene: NA
j_gene: TRBJ2-6
abundance: NA
v_gene: TRBV5-1
CDR3nt: TGCGCCAGCAGCTTGGAACCCCCAGACTCTGGGGCCAACGTCCTGACTTTC
CDR3aa: CASSLEPPDSGANVLTF

d_gene: NA
j_gene: TRBJ2-5
abundance: NA
v_gene: TRBV11-3
CDR3nt: TGTGCCAGCAGCTTAGATGGTCTGGAGACCCAGTACTTC
CDR3aa: CASSLDGLETQYF

d_gene: TRBD1
j_gene: TRBJ1-6
abundance: NA
v_gene: TRBV5-1
CDR3nt: TGCGCCAGCACCCTCCGACAGGGGGAGAATTCACCCCTCCACTTT
CDR3aa: CASTLRQGENSPLHF

d_gene: TRBD1
j_gene: TRBJ1-5
abundance: NA
v_gene: TRBV18
CDR3nt: TGTGCCAGCTCAGCTCAGGACAGGGATCAGCCCCAGCATTTT
CDR3aa: CASSAQDRDQPQHF

d_gene: NA
j_gene: TRBJ2-2
abundance: few
v_gene: TRBV12-5
CDR3nt: TGTGCTAGTGGTTTCGAGGCAGGGTTGGCCGGGGAGCTGTTTTTT
CDR3aa: CASGFEAGLAGELFF

d_gene: NA
j_gene: TRBJ2-1
abundance: NA
v_gene: TRBV2
CDR3nt: TGTGCCAGCAGTGCGGGGGTGGGAGGCGGCTACAATGAGCAGTTCTTC
CDR3aa: CASSAGVGGGYNEQFF

d_gene: NA
j_gene: TRBJ2-7
abundance: NA
v_gene: TRBV18
CDR3nt: TGTGCCAGCTCTTCGAGCTCCTACGAGCAGTACTTC
CDR3aa: CASSSSSYEQYF

d_gene: NA
j_gene: TRBJ2-2
abundance: NA
v_gene: TRBV25-1
CDR3nt: TGTGCCAGCAGTGATGCTCAGAAGAACACCGGGGAGCTGTTTTTT
CDR3aa: CASSDAQKNTGELFF